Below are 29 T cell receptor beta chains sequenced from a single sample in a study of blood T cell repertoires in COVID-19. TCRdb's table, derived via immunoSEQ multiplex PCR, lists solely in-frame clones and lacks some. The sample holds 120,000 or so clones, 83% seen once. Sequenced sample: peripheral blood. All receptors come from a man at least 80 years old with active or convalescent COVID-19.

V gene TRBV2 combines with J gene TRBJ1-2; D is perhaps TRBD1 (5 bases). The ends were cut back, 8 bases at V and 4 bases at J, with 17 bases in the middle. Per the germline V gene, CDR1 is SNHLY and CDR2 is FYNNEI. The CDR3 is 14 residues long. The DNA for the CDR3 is TGTGCCAGCTTTGGTCCGGCGGGGCTCTATGGCTACACCTTC. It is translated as CASFGPAGLYGYTF.

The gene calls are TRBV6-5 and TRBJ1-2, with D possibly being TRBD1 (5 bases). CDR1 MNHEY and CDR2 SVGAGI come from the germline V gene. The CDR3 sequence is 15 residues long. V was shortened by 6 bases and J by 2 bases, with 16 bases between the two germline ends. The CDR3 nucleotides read TGTGCCAGCAGCCTTACGTCGGGACTAAACTATGGCTACACCTTC. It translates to CASSLTSGLNYGYTF.

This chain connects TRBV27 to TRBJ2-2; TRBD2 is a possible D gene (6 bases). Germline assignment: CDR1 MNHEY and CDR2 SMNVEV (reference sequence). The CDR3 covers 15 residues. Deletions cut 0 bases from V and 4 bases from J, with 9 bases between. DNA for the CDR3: TGTGCCAGCAGTTTATCCCGGCGGGGCACCGGGGAGCTGTTTTTT. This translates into CASSLSRRGTGELFF.

The CDR3 protein is CASSLNRATEAFF. CDR3 DNA sequence: TGTGCCAGCAGTTTGAACAGGGCCACTGAAGCTTTCTTT. This chain connects TRBV27 to TRBJ1-1; tentatively, D is TRBD1 (6 bases). The V end lost 3 bases, the J end lost 4 bases, and 9 bases lay between the germline ends. Germline lookup yields CDR1 MNHEY and CDR2 SMNVEV (reference sequence). CDR3 length equals 13 residues.

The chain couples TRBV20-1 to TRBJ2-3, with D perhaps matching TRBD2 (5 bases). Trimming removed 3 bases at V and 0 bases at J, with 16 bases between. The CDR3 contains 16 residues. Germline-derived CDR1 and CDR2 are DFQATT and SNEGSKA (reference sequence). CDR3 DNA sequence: TGCAGTGCTAGTCTGGGAGCGGTGTCTAGCACAGATACGCAGTATTTT. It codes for CSASLGAVSSTDTQYF.

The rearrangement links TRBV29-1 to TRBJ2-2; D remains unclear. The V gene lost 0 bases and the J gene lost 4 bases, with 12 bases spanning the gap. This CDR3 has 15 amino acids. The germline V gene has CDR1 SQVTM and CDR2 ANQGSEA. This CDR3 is CSVEDAQLGTGELFF. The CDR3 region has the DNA TGCAGCGTTGAAGATGCACAGTTGGGCACCGGGGAGCTGTTTTTT.

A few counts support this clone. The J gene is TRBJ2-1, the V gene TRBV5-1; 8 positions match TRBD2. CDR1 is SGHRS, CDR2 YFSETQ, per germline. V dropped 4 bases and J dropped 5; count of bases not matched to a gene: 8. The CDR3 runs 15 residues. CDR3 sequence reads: CASSVGTRANNEQFF. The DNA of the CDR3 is TGCGCCAGCAGCGTCGGGACTAGGGCCAACAATGAGCAGTTCTTC. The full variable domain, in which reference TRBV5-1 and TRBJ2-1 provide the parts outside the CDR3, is KAGVTQTPRYLIKTRGQQVTLSCSPISGHRSVSWYQQTPGQGLQFLFEYFSETQRNKGNFPGRFSGRQFSNSRSEMNVSTLELGDSALYLCASSVGTRANNEQFFGPGTRLTVL.

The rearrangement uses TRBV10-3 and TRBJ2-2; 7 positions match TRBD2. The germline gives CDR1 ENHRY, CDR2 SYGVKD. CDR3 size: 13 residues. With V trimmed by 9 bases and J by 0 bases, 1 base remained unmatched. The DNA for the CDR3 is TGTGCCATGGCGGGGGCGAACACCGGGGAGCTGTTTTTT. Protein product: CAMAGANTGELFF.

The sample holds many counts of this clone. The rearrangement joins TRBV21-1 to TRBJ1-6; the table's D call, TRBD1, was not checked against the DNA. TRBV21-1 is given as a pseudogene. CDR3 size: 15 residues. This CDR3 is CASGQGVSYNSPLHF. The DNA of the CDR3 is TGTGCCAGCGGACAGGGGGTTTCCTATAATTCACCCCTCCACTTT.

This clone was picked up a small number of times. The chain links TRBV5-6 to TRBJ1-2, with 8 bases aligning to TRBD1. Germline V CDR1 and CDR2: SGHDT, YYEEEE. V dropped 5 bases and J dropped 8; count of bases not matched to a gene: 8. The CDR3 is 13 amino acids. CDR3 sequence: CASSPDRGNGYTF. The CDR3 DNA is TGTGCCAGCAGTCCCGACAGGGGTAACGGCTACACCTTC.

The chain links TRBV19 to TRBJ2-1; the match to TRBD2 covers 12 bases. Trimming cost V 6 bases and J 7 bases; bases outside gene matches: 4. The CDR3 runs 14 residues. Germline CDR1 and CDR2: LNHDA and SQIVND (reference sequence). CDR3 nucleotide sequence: TGTGCCAGTAGCTGGACTAGCGGGAATAATGAGCAGTTCTTC. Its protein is CASSWTSGNNEQFF.

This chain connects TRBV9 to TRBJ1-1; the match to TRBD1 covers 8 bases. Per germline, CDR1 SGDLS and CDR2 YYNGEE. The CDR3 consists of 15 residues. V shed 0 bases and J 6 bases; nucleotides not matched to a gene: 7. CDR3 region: CASSVVVTGGAEAFF. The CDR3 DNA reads TGTGCCAGCAGCGTAGTAGTTACAGGGGGAGCTGAAGCTTTCTTT.

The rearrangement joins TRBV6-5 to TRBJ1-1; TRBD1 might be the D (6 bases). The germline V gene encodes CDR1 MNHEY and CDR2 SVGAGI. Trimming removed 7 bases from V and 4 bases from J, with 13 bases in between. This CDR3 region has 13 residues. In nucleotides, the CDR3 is TGTGCCAGCAAAACAGGGCCGGGCACTGAAGCTTTCTTT. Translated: CASKTGPGTEAFF.

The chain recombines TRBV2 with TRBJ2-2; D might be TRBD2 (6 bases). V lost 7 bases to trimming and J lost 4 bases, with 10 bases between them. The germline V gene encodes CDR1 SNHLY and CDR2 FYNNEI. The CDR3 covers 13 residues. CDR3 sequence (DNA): TGTGCCAGCAACGCGGGGAGCACCGGGGAGCTGTTTTTT. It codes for CASNAGSTGELFF.

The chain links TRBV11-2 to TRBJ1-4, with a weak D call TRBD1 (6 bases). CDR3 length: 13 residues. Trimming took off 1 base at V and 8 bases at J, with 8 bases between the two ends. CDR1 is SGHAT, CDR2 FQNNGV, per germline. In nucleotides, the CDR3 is TGTGCCAGCAGCTTAGGGCAGGGGGAAAAACTGTTTTTT. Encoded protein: CASSLGQGEKLFF.

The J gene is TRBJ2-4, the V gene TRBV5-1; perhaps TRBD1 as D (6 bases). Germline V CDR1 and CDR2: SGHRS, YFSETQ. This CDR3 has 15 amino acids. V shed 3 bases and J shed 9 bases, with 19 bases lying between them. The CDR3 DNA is TGCGCCAGCAGCTCCCTCCCAGGGGATGGAGGCATTCAGTACTTC. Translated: CASSSLPGDGGIQYF.

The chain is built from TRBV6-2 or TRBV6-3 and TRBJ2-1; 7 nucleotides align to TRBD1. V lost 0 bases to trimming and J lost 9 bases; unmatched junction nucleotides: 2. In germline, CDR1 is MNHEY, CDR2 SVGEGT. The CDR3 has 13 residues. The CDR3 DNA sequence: TGTGCCAGCAGTTACTCGCAGGGGGTTGAGCAGTTCTTC. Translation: CASSYSQGVEQFF.

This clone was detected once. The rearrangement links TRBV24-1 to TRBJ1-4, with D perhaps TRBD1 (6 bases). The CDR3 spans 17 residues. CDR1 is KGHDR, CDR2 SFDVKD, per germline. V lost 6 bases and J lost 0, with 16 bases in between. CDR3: CATSSGQDFATNEKLFF. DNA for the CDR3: TGTGCCACCAGTTCGGGACAAGATTTTGCAACTAATGAAAAACTGTTTTTT.

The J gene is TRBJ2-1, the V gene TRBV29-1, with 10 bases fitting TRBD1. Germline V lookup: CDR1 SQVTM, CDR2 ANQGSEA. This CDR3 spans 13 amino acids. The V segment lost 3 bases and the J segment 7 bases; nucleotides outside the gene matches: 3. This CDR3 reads CSVETGGRNEQFF. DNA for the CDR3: TGCAGCGTTGAGACAGGGGGCCGGAATGAGCAGTTCTTC.

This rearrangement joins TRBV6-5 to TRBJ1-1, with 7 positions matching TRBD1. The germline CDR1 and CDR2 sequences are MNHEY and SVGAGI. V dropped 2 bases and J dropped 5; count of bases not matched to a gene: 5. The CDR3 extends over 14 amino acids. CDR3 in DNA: TGTGCCAGCAGTTACAGGGGGCGGATAACTGAAGCTTTCTTT. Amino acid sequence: CASSYRGRITEAFF.

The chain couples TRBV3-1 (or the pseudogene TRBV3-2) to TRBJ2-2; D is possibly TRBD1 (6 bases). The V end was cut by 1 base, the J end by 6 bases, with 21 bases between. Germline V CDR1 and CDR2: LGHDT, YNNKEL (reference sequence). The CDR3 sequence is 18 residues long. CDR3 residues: CASSQARTALNWPGELFF. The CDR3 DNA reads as TGTGCCAGCAGCCAAGCAAGGACAGCTCTGAACTGGCCCGGGGAGCTGTTTTTT.

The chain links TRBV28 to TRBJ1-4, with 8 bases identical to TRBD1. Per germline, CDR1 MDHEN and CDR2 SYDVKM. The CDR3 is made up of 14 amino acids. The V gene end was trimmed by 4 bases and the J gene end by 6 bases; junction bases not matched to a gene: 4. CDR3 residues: CASSSGQEDEKLFF. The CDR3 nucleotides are TGTGCCAGCAGTTCGGGACAGGAGGATGAAAAACTGTTTTTT. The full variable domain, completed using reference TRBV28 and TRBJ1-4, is DVKVTQSSRYLVKRTGEKVFLECVQDMDHENMFWYRQDPGLGLRLIYFSYDVKMKEKGDIPEGYSVSREKKERFSLILESASTNQTSMYLCASSSGQEDEKLFFGSGTQLSVL.

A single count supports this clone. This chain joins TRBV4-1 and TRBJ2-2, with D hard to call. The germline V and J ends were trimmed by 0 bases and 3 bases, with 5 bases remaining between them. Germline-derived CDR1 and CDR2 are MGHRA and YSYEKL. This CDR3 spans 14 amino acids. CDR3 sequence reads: CASSQERDTGELFF. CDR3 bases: TGCGCCAGCAGCCAAGAGCGCGACACCGGGGAGCTGTTTTTT.

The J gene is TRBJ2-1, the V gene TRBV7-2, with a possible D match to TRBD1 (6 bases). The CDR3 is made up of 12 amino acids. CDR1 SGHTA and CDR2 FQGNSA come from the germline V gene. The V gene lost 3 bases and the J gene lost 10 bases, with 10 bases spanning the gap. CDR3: CASSLYGGEQFF. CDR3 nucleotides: TGTGCCAGCAGCTTGTATGGGGGCGAGCAGTTCTTC. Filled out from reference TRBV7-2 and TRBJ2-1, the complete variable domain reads GAGVSQSPSNKVTEKGKDVELRCDPISGHTALYWYRQSLGQGLEFLIYFQGNSAPDKSGLPSDRFSAERTGGSVSTLTIQRTQQEDSAVYLCASSLYGGEQFFGPGTRLTVL.

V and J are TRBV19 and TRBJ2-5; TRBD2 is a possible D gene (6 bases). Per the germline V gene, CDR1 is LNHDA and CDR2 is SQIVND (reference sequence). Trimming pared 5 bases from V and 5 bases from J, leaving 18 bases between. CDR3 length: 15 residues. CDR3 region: CASSVTGLKAETQYF. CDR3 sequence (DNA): TGTGCCAGTAGTGTTACGGGACTTAAGGCGGAGACCCAGTACTTC.

CDR3 region: CASNLAGAEDTQYF. CDR3 nucleotides: TGTGCCAGCAACCTAGCGGGGGCGGAAGATACGCAGTATTTT. This chain connects TRBV11-3 to TRBJ2-3; 10 positions agree with TRBD2. The junction had 6 bases not matched to a gene; V was cut back by 7 bases and J by 5 bases. Germline CDR1 and CDR2: SGHNT and YENEEA. This CDR3 is 14 amino acids long.

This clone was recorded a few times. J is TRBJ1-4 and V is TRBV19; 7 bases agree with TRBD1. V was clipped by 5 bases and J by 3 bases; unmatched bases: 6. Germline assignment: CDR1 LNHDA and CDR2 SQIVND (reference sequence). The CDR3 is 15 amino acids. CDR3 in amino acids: CASSLNRGSNEKLFF. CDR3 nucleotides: TGTGCCAGTAGTCTAAACAGGGGATCTAATGAAAAACTGTTTTTT.

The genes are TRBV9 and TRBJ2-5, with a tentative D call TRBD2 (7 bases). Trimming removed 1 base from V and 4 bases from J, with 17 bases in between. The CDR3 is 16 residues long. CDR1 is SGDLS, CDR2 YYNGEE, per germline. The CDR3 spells CASSVSGGAGRETQYF. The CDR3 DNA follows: TGTGCCAGCAGCGTATCTGGGGGGGCGGGCAGAGAGACCCAGTACTTC.

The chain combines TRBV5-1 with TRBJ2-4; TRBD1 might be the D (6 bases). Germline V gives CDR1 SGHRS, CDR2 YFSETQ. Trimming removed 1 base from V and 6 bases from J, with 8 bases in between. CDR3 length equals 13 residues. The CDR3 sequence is CASSLTDRNIQYF. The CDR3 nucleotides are TGCGCCAGCAGCTTGACGGACAGAAACATTCAGTACTTC.